The sequence of this T cell receptor beta chain was determined in a study of persistence of HIV-infected CD4 T cells. Points on this clone: Its antigen is unknown.

Overlapping HIV-1 Gag 15-mer peptides at roughly 1 ug per peptide per mL were used. Memory cells lacking CD40L and CD69 with high CD45RO were sorted. Inclusion required CMV-positive serology and CD4+ counts above 400 cells/uL. This was the immunoSEQ version 4 assay in survey mode. Using immunoSEQ multiplex PCR, the repertoire was profiled, and TCRdb retains in-frame clones only, with some absent. This sample has around 39,000 clones, with around four fifths found just once. This CDR3 is built from 15 residues. The junction had 7 bases not matched to a gene; V was cut back by 0 bases and J by 6 bases. Germline values: CDR1 GTSNPN, CDR2 SVGIG (reference sequence).

The sequence derives from an adult with HIV. The donor label of this sample is uncertain. Specimen: cultured CD4+ T cells from PBMCs, collected from a patient who received antiretroviral therapy. The J gene is TRBJ1-5, the V gene TRBV30; 8 bases fit TRBD1. CDR3 nucleotides: TGTGCCTGGAGTGTACCCCCAGGGGGCAGTCAGCCCCAGCATTTT. Residues: CAWSVPPGGSQPQHF.